This TCR beta chain was recorded in a study of cytomegalovirus exposure and HLA in healthy donors. Study results and caveats: Generally TCR sequences proved uncommon, though certain public TCRs appeared in numerous donors. In the roughly 120 validation repertoires, approximately 93% of cluster scores exceeded 0, per a later analysis. Both high specificity and high sensitivity reportedly marked the classifier's diagnosis of cytomegalovirus status. Three of the chains that were CMV-associated were confirmed in vitro to be specific for CMV antigens.

Comment on this clone: Its specificity is unknown.

The CDR3 is made up of 16 amino acids. Trimming stripped 3 bases from V and 6 bases from J, with 18 bases between. Per germline, CDR1 MGHDK and CDR2 SYGVNS. Clones were read by immunoSEQ multiplex PCR, and TCRdb kept only the in-frame ones, dropping some. The table records 150,000 to 200,000 clones, roughly 84% of them present only once. The receptor was isolated from a young man in good health and CMV-seropositive. J is TRBJ2-1 and V is TRBV25-1, with D possibly matching TRBD1 (5 bases). Sequencing was carried out using PBMCs. CDR3 coding DNA: TGTGCCAGCAGTGACCCGGGCCCCCAAGGGGTCAATGAGCAGTTCTTC. Its protein product is CASSDPGPQGVNEQFF.